The subject of this entry is one TCR beta chain. Germline is not matched at one junction end, which may reflect a read error. TCRdb re-analysed the RT-PCR reads in MiXCR, keeping a single row per CDR3 protein. The sample holds approximately 500,000 distinct CDR3 sequences, approximately 13% seen once. This sample was taken from a study of response to subunit inactivated influenza vaccine. Germline values: CDR1 SNHLY, CDR2 FYNNEI. The length of the CDR3 is 14 residues. This receptor was obtained from a man aged 50 to 59 who received an inactivated influenza vaccine. The chain joins TRBV2 to TRBJ1-2; D is undetermined. The input for sequencing was PBMCs from blood, taken 40 to 50 days after vaccination. The chain's CDR3 is CDSKPLVTRYGYTF. CDR3 in DNA: TGTGACAGCAAGCCTTTGGTTACCCGCTATGGCTACACCTTC.